A selection of T cell receptor beta chains follows, all from one sample in a study of breast tumors, draining lymph nodes, adjacent tissues. TCRdb called the multiplex PCR reads again in MiXCR, with one record for every CDR3 protein. The sample holds about 130,000 distinct CDR3 sequences; 20% to 25% are singletons and the top ten take under 3%. Specimen: axillary lymph node tissue. Receptors originate from a female donor with breast cancer. Some clones in this sample may be carry-over from other donors' samples. The CDR3 runs from the conserved cysteine through the conserved F or W. Each record gives: J gene, clone size, D gene, V gene, CDR3 DNA, CDR3 protein. D genes are given only for firm matches. Clone sizes are given selectively: once, few, many, or a class where the clone is expanded.

J: TRBJ1-5; size: many; D: NA; V: TRBV12-3/TRBV12-4; DNA: TGTGCCAGCACCCTAGGGGGTTGGGGCAATCAGCCCCAGCATTTT; CDR3: CASTLGGWGNQPQHF
J: TRBJ2-7; size: many; D: TRBD1; V: TRBV15; DNA: TGTGCCACCAGCAGAGTGGGACAGGGGATCCACGAGCAGTACTTC; CDR3: CATSRVGQGIHEQYF
J: TRBJ1-5; size: NA; D: NA; V: TRBV20-1; DNA: TGCAGTGCTAGTTCCCTGGGTCAGCCCCAGCATTTT; CDR3: CSASSLGQPQHF
J: TRBJ2-3; size: many; D: NA; V: TRBV7-2; DNA: TGTGCCAGCAGCAAATCCCGGAGGGATACGCAGTATTTT; CDR3: CASSKSRRDTQYF
J: TRBJ2-7; size: many; D: NA; V: TRBV5-5; DNA: TGTGCCAGCACCCCGGACGGCATCTTC; CDR3: CASTPDGIF
J: TRBJ1-5; size: NA; D: NA; V: TRBV3-2; DNA: TGTGCCAGCAGCCGACGGGACAGGGGAAGCAATCAGCCCCAGCATTTT; CDR3: CASSRRDRGSNQPQHF
J: TRBJ2-3; size: many; D: NA; V: TRBV19; DNA: TGTGCCAGTAGTATTTCCCGGGCGAGCACAGATACGCAGTATTTT; CDR3: CASSISRASTDTQYF
J: TRBJ2-5; size: many; D: TRBD2; V: TRBV7-3; DNA: TGTGCCAGCAGCCCGGTTAGGGAGGGGACCCAGTACTTC; CDR3: CASSPVREGTQYF
J: TRBJ2-1; size: many; D: NA; V: TRBV15; DNA: TGTGCCACCAGCTTAACAGGTTTTATCGATGAGCAGTTCTTC; CDR3: CATSLTGFIDEQFF
J: TRBJ1-2; size: many; D: TRBD1; V: TRBV30; DNA: TGTGCCGGGACAGCTAACTATGGCTACACCTTC; CDR3: CAGTANYGYTF
J: TRBJ2-3; size: many; D: TRBD2; V: TRBV9; DNA: TGTGCCAGCAGCGCCGGACTAGCCCACACAGATACGCAGTATTTT; CDR3: CASSAGLAHTDTQYF
J: TRBJ2-1; size: many; D: NA; V: TRBV11-1; DNA: TGTGCCAGCAGCTTAGGATTACCACGAAGGAATGAGCAGTTCTTC; CDR3: CASSLGLPRRNEQFF
J: TRBJ2-3; size: many; D: NA; V: TRBV15; DNA: TGTGCCACCAGCAGATTAACGGTTTCTAGCACAGATACGCAGTATTTT; CDR3: CATSRLTVSSTDTQYF
J: TRBJ2-5; size: many; D: NA; V: TRBV6-5; DNA: TGTGCCAGCAGTCCTCGACAGCCCCAAGAGACCCAGTACTTC; CDR3: CASSPRQPQETQYF
J: TRBJ1-3; size: many; D: NA; V: TRBV7-8; DNA: TGTGCCAGCAGCTTAGCCCCGGGATTCTCTGGAAACACCATATATTTT; CDR3: CASSLAPGFSGNTIYF
J: TRBJ2-5; size: many; D: NA; V: TRBV5-6; DNA: TGTGCCAGCAGCCCGACAGGGCGGGGAGAGACCCAGTACTTC; CDR3: CASSPTGRGETQYF
J: TRBJ2-5; size: many; D: NA; V: TRBV4-3; DNA: TGCGCCAGCAGCCAAGATCCAGGGGCGATAGAGACCCAGTACTTC; CDR3: CASSQDPGAIETQYF
J: TRBJ2-7; size: many; D: TRBD1; V: TRBV29-1; DNA: TGCAGCGTTGGGAAGGGACAGGGTTCCCACGAGCAGTACTTC; CDR3: CSVGKGQGSHEQYF
J: TRBJ2-7; size: many; D: TRBD2; V: TRBV20-1; DNA: TGCAGTGCTAGAGTCCGGGGGGAAGCTTTTAGGAGCGGATATTACTACGAGCAGTACTTC; CDR3: CSARVRGEAFRSGYYYEQYF
J: TRBJ2-7; size: many; D: NA; V: TRBV6-6; DNA: TGTGCCAGCACTCACCCGGCGCTGAACTCCTACGAGCAGTACTTC; CDR3: CASTHPALNSYEQYF
J: TRBJ2-5; size: NA; D: NA; V: TRBV28; DNA: TGTGCCAGCAACGGGATGCAAGAGACCCAGTACTTC; CDR3: CASNGMQETQYF
J: TRBJ2-5; size: many; D: TRBD2; V: TRBV18; DNA: TGTGCCAGCTCTCCGCCGGACAGACCAGAACTAGCGGACTTC; CDR3: CASSPPDRPELADF
J: TRBJ2-3; size: many; D: TRBD2; V: TRBV12-3/TRBV12-4; DNA: TGTGCCAGCACCTTAGCGGGAGTGAGGCCAGATACGCAGTATTTT; CDR3: CASTLAGVRPDTQYF
J: TRBJ2-3; size: many; D: TRBD1; V: TRBV19; DNA: TGTGCCAGTTCCGGGACAGGGATAGATACGCAGTATTTT; CDR3: CASSGTGIDTQYF
J: TRBJ2-1; size: NA; D: TRBD1; V: TRBV5-5; DNA: TGTGCCAGCAGCCGGGACAGGGGGTCACACAATGAGCAGTTCTTC; CDR3: CASSRDRGSHNEQFF
J: TRBJ1-2; size: many; D: TRBD1; V: TRBV6-5; DNA: TGTGCCAGCGGGACAGGGGATGGCTACACCTTC; CDR3: CASGTGDGYTF
J: TRBJ2-1; size: many; D: NA; V: TRBV10-3; DNA: TGTGCCATCAGTGACCACGGGAGCTACAATGAGCAGTTCTTC; CDR3: CAISDHGSYNEQFF
J: TRBJ2-1; size: many; D: TRBD2; V: TRBV7-2; DNA: TGTGCCAGCAGCTTAGCCCTTGCCGGACTAGCGCCCAATGAGCAGTTCTTC; CDR3: CASSLALAGLAPNEQFF
J: TRBJ2-7; size: many; D: NA; V: TRBV5-6; DNA: TGTGCCAGCAGCTTGACTAGCACCTCCTACGAGCAGTACTTC; CDR3: CASSLTSTSYEQYF
J: TRBJ2-7; size: many; D: NA; V: TRBV20-1; DNA: TGCAGTGCTAGAGATTCGGGATGGGACGAGCAGTACTTC; CDR3: CSARDSGWDEQYF
J: TRBJ1-6; size: many; D: NA; V: TRBV11-2; DNA: TGTGCCAGCAGCTCCGGGGTGGCCCTCCACTTT; CDR3: CASSSGVALHF
J: TRBJ2-3; size: many; D: TRBD2; V: TRBV20-1; DNA: TGCAGTGCTAGTTGGGCTAGCGGAAACACAGATACGCAGTATTTT; CDR3: CSASWASGNTDTQYF
J: TRBJ2-2; size: NA; D: TRBD2; V: TRBV6-2/TRBV6-3; DNA: TGTGCCAGCAGAACAAGCTGGGGGGGAGGGACCGGGGAGCTGTTTTTT; CDR3: CASRTSWGGGTGELFF
J: TRBJ2-1; size: many; D: TRBD2; V: TRBV27; DNA: TGTGCCAGCCAGACTAGCGGGAGGGTGTTCTTC; CDR3: CASQTSGRVFF
J: TRBJ2-1; size: many; D: TRBD2; V: TRBV2; DNA: TGTGCCAGCAGTGAAGTTCTAGCGGGACGCAATGAGCAGTTCTTC; CDR3: CASSEVLAGRNEQFF
J: TRBJ2-1; size: many; D: TRBD2; V: TRBV24-1; DNA: TGTGCCACCAGTGATCCCCCGGGACTAGCGGGGGTTTTCGGCAATGAGCAGTTCTTC; CDR3: CATSDPPGLAGVFGNEQFF
J: TRBJ1-4; size: many; D: TRBD1; V: TRBV2; DNA: TGTGCCAGCAGCGGACAGGGCTGGGATGAAAAACTGTTTTTT; CDR3: CASSGQGWDEKLFF
J: TRBJ1-3; size: NA; D: NA; V: TRBV2; DNA: TGTGCCAGCACCCGGAGGGGGATCCCCGGAAACACCATATATTTT; CDR3: CASTRRGIPGNTIYF
J: TRBJ1-5; size: NA; D: TRBD1; V: TRBV28; DNA: TGTGCCAGCAGTTCAGGGACAGGTCAGCCCCAGCATTTT; CDR3: CASSSGTGQPQHF
J: TRBJ2-7; size: many; D: TRBD2; V: TRBV5-6; DNA: TGTGCCAGCAGCTTGGCTCTCGGACTAGCGGGATCCGGCTACGAGCAGTACTTC; CDR3: CASSLALGLAGSGYEQYF